The 14 T cell receptor beta chains below were found in one sample sequenced in a study of neurological immune-mediated disorders. TCRdb fed the 5' RACE reads into MiXCR, producing one record per CDR3 protein. The repertoire holds about 30,000 distinct CDR3 sequences, with around 5.9% as singletons. Input material: CD4+ T cells from blood. These receptors were collected from a woman aged 45 to 65 in good health.

In its sample, this clonotype was seen many times. The rearrangement uses TRBV9 and TRBJ2-5; 7 bases agree with TRBD1. CDR3 length: 15 residues. The V segment lost 3 bases and the J segment 2 bases; nucleotides outside the gene matches: 7. CDR1 is SGDLS and CDR2 is YYNGEE in the germline V gene. The chain's CDR3 is CASSAWGQTQETQYF. In DNA, the CDR3 is TGTGCCAGCAGCGCCTGGGGACAGACTCAAGAGACCCAGTACTTC.

This clonotype occurred many times. This chain uses TRBV5-1 with TRBJ2-7; a weak D match, TRBD1 (5 bases). The CDR3 length is 13 residues. With 1 base removed from V and 5 bases from J, the gap between germline ends came to 10 bases. Germline V CDR1 and CDR2: SGHRS, YFSETQ. CDR3 in amino acids: CASSLRGADEQYF. The CDR3 DNA is TGCGCCAGCAGCTTGAGGGGTGCGGACGAGCAGTACTTC.

At least ten counts were recorded for this clonotype. This sequence joins TRBV5-1 and TRBJ2-2, with 14 bases identical to TRBD2. V lost 4 bases, J lost 0 bases, and 5 bases stayed unmatched. Germline lookup yields CDR1 SGHRS and CDR2 YFSETQ. The CDR3 consists of 18 residues. DNA for the CDR3: TGCGCCAGCAGCATTGGACTAGCGGGGGGACCGAACACCGGGGAGCTGTTTTTT. As protein: CASSIGLAGGPNTGELFF.

This clonotype was counted many times. The rearrangement uses TRBV20-1 and TRBJ2-7, with D perhaps TRBD1 (5 bases). With 4 bases removed from V and 6 bases from J, the gap between germline ends came to 13 bases. The CDR3 consists of 12 residues. Germline lookup yields CDR1 DFQATT and CDR2 SNEGSKA (reference sequence). CDR3 in amino acids: CSATDIEREQYF. The DNA of the CDR3 is TGCAGTGCTACGGACATTGAGCGCGAGCAGTACTTC.

This clonotype was counted ten times or more. V usage is TRBV21-1 and J usage is TRBJ2-5; no check of the table's D call, TRBD1, against the DNA was made. TRBV21-1 is an annotated pseudogene. CDR3 length: 16 amino acids. CDR3 region: CASSKAFGQAGETQYF. For the CDR3, the DNA is TGTGCCAGCAGCAAAGCTTTCGGACAGGCTGGGGAGACCCAGTACTTC.

This clonotype was recorded many times. The chain has TRBV15 and TRBJ2-6; D not certain. With 4 bases removed from V and 2 bases from J, the gap between germline ends came to 0 bases. Germline V CDR1 and CDR2: LNHNV, YYDKDF (reference sequence). The CDR3 has 12 residues. Here the CDR3 DNA reads TGTGCCACCAGCACTGGGGCCAACGTCCTGACTTTC. Its protein product is CATSTGANVLTF.

Many counts were recorded for this clonotype. V is TRBV6-2 or TRBV6-3 and J is TRBJ1-5; D may be TRBD1 (5 bases). Germline values: CDR1 MNHEY, CDR2 SVGEGT. V was shortened by 9 bases and J by 3 bases, with 15 bases between the two germline ends. CDR3 length: 14 amino acids. CDR3 sequence reads: CASRSGGSNQPQHF. The CDR3 DNA reads TGTGCCAGTCGCTCGGGGGGATCCAATCAGCCCCAGCATTTT.

In this sample, this clonotype is medium-sized. V usage is TRBV20-1 and J usage is TRBJ1-5; D remains ambiguous. The CDR3 covers 15 residues. The V and J ends lost 3 bases and 3 bases respectively, with 15 bases between them. The germline CDR1 and CDR2 sequences are DFQATT and SNEGSKA (reference sequence). CDR3 loop: CSASQGPALNQPQHF. As DNA, the CDR3 is TGCAGTGCTAGCCAAGGGCCGGCTCTCAATCAGCCCCAGCATTTT.

This clonotype was picked up many times. V gene TRBV5-1 combines with J gene TRBJ2-2; TRBD1 might be the D (6 bases). This CDR3 has 16 amino acids. Germline V gives CDR1 SGHRS, CDR2 YFSETQ. V dropped 4 bases and J dropped 6 bases, with 19 bases sitting between them. CDR3 in DNA: TGCGCCAGCAGCCCTGGGCAGGGGCTCGGAGCCGGGGAGCTGTTTTTT. Translating gives CASSPGQGLGAGELFF.

In its sample, this clonotype was seen many times. The chain is built from TRBV29-1 and TRBJ1-2; D is unresolved. Germline V gene data show CDR1 as SQVTM and CDR2 as ANQGSEA. The CDR3 has 10 amino acids. Deletions cut 4 bases from V and 6 bases from J, with 6 bases between. As DNA, the CDR3 is TGCAGCGTTGGGGAGGATGGCTACACCTTC. This gives the protein CSVGEDGYTF.

This clonotype was found many times. Here the CDR3 reads CSASKANDGEQFF. CDR3 nucleotide sequence: TGCAGTGCTAGTAAGGCAAATGATGGTGAGCAGTTCTTC. The rearrangement links TRBV20-1 to TRBJ2-1; D uncertain. This CDR3 is built from 13 residues. The germline CDR1 and CDR2 sequences are DFQATT and SNEGSKA (reference sequence). Trimming took off 3 bases at V and 9 bases at J, with 15 bases between the two ends.

This clonotype was seen many times. This chain links TRBV20-1 with TRBJ1-1; D uncertain. Germline CDR1 is DFQATT and CDR2 is SNEGSKA (reference sequence). The CDR3 spans 13 residues. The V end lost 1 base, the J end lost 6 bases, and 12 bases lay between the germline ends. The CDR3 reads CSARGSLEAEAFF. CDR3 nucleotide sequence: TGCAGTGCTAGAGGGAGCTTGGAGGCTGAAGCTTTCTTT.

This clonotype ranks as medium-sized. The DNA of the CDR3 is TGCGCCAGCTCCCTACGGGGCAGGGAGAACACTGAAGCTTTCTTT. The encoded protein is CASSLRGRENTEAFF. This chain uses TRBV5-1 with TRBJ1-1, with D maybe TRBD1 (5 bases). V shed 7 bases and J shed 1 base, with 17 bases lying between them. This CDR3 comprises 15 residues. Germline CDR1 is SGHRS and CDR2 is YFSETQ.

This clonotype was seen repeatedly, ten times or more. The rearrangement uses TRBV20-1 and TRBJ2-1; 10 bases agree with TRBD1. CDR3 length equals 13 residues. Germline V CDR1 and CDR2: DFQATT, SNEGSKA (reference sequence). Trimming removed 6 bases from V and 3 bases from J; junction bases left unmatched: 2. For the CDR3, the DNA is TGCAGTGCCCGGACAGGGGGCTACAATGAGCAGTTCTTC. It specifies CSARTGGYNEQFF.